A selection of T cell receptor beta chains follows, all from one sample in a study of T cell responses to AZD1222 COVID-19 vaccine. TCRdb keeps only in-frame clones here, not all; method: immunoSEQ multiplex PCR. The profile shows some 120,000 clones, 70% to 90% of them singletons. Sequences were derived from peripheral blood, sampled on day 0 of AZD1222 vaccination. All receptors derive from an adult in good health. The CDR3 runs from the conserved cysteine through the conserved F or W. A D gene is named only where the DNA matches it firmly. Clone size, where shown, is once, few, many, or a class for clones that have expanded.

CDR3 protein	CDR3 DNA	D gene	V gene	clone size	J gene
CSASRDLTGELFF	TGCAGCGCCAGCCGGGACCTCACCGGGGAGCTGTTTTTT	-	TRBV29-1	-	TRBJ2-2
CASSWGTGNTIYF	TGTGCCAGCAGTTGGGGAACTGGAAACACCATATATTTT	-	TRBV12-3/TRBV12-4	-	TRBJ1-3
CASLVAGNTIYF	TGTGCCAGTCTCGTGGCGGGAAACACCATATATTTT	-	TRBV12-3/TRBV12-4	-	TRBJ1-3
CASSVAAGGSYEQYF	TGTGCCAGCAGCGTAGCAGCAGGGGGCTCCTACGAGCAGTACTTC	TRBD1	TRBV9	-	TRBJ2-7
CASSPNIQGKQSTAFF	TGTGCCAGCAGCCCAAATATACAGGGGAAGCAGTCTACGGCTTTCTTT	TRBD1	TRBV5-4	-	TRBJ1-1
CASRADRVSEAFF	TGTGCCAGCAGGGCTGACAGGGTTAGTGAAGCTTTCTTT	TRBD1	TRBV6-5	-	TRBJ1-1
CSALTRSEAFF	TGCAGTGCCCTGACACGGAGTGAAGCTTTCTTT	-	TRBV20-1	-	TRBJ1-1
CASQQAGNTIYF	TGTGCCAGTCAACAGGCCGGAAACACCATATATTTT	-	TRBV6-6	once	TRBJ1-3
CASSIKGDNSPLHF	TGTGCCAGTAGTATAAAAGGGGATAATTCACCCCTCCACTTT	-	TRBV19	-	TRBJ1-6
CASSRLAQTSYEQYF	TGTGCCAGCAGCCGACTAGCCCAAACGTCTTACGAGCAGTACTTC	TRBD2	TRBV6-5	-	TRBJ2-7
CASRGKGLANYGYTF	TGTGCCAGTAGAGGGAAGGGGCTAGCTAACTATGGCTACACCTTC	-	TRBV19	-	TRBJ1-2
CASSTLSTAYEQYF	TGTGCCAGTAGTACCCTATCTACAGCGTACGAGCAGTACTTC	-	TRBV19	-	TRBJ2-7
CASRIGGKNEQFF	TGTGCCAGCCGAATAGGGGGGAAGAATGAGCAGTTCTTC	-	TRBV5-4	few	TRBJ2-1
CASSQEGGTGVSSYNEQFF	TGTGCCAGCAGCCAAGAAGGGGGTACAGGGGTTAGCTCCTACAATGAGCAGTTCTTC	TRBD1	TRBV4-2	-	TRBJ2-1
CASSLALWAGGEETQYF	TGCGCCAGCAGCTTGGCCCTGTGGGCAGGGGGCGAGGAGACCCAGTACTTC	TRBD1	TRBV5-1	-	TRBJ2-5
CASSEAGADTQYF	TGCGCCAGCTCAGAAGCGGGAGCAGATACGCAGTATTTT	TRBD2	TRBV5-1	-	TRBJ2-3
CASSGGRAPLPSYNEQFF	TGTGCCAGCAGTGGGGGGAGGGCCCCTTTGCCTTCCTACAATGAGCAGTTCTTC	TRBD2	TRBV11-3	-	TRBJ2-1
CASSPGQGNGYTF	TGTGCCAGCTCACCAGGGCAGGGTAATGGCTACACCTTC	-	TRBV18	-	TRBJ1-2
CASSPPQGYGGELFF	TGTGCCAGCTCACCCCCGCAGGGATACGGCGGGGAGCTGTTTTTT	-	TRBV18	-	TRBJ2-2
CASSSPNQVLAKNIQYF	TGTGCCAGCAGCTCGCCTAATCAAGTACTAGCCAAAAACATTCAGTACTTC	-	TRBV11-2	-	TRBJ2-4
CASSVVSGANVLTF	TGTGCCAGTAGTGTCGTCTCTGGGGCCAACGTCCTGACTTTC	-	TRBV19	-	TRBJ2-6
CASRRGPSNEQFF	TGTGCCAGCAGGAGGGGGCCCTCCAATGAGCAGTTCTTC	TRBD1	TRBV2	-	TRBJ2-1
CAIGRDENTEAFF	TGTGCCATCGGACGCGATGAGAACACTGAAGCTTTCTTT	-	TRBV10-3	few	TRBJ1-1
CASSRGQGMYEQYF	TGTGCCAGCAGCCGCGGACAGGGAATGTATGAGCAGTACTTC	TRBD1	TRBV11-2	-	TRBJ2-7
CASSIAGGYNEQFF	TGTGCCAGCAGTATAGCGGGGGGGTACAATGAGCAGTTCTTC	TRBD2	TRBV7-3	-	TRBJ2-1
CATLSGGMNTGELFF	TGTGCCACTCTTTCGGGGGGGATGAACACCGGGGAGCTGTTTTTT	TRBD2	TRBV19	-	TRBJ2-2